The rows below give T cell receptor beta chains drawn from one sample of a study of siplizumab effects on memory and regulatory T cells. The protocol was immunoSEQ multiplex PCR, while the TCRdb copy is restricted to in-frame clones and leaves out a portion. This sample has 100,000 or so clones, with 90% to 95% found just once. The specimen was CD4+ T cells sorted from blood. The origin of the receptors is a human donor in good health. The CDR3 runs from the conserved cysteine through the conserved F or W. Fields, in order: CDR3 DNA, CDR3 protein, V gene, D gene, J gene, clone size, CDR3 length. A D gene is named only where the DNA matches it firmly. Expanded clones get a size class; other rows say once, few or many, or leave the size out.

CDR3 DNA: TGCGCCAGCAGCCAAGTGGCTTCCCTAGCGGGCCACTACGAGCAGTACTTC
CDR3 protein: CASSQVASLAGHYEQYF
V gene: TRBV4-1
D gene: TRBD2
J gene: TRBJ2-7
clone size: .
CDR3 length: 17

CDR3 DNA: TGTGCCAGCAGCTTGGCCGGGGGAGGGACCCAGTACTTC
CDR3 protein: CASSLAGGGTQYF
V gene: TRBV5-8
D gene: .
J gene: TRBJ2-5
clone size: .
CDR3 length: 13

CDR3 DNA: TGCGCCAGCAGCTTGCCGGGACCCACAGATACGCAGTATTTT
CDR3 protein: CASSLPGPTDTQYF
V gene: TRBV5-1
D gene: .
J gene: TRBJ2-3
clone size: .
CDR3 length: 14

CDR3 DNA: TGTGCCAGCAGCTTAGCGTCGCAGGGGAATACGCAGTATTTT
CDR3 protein: CASSLASQGNTQYF
V gene: TRBV7-2
D gene: .
J gene: TRBJ2-3
clone size: .
CDR3 length: 14

CDR3 DNA: TGTGCCAGCAGCCTTTCCGGAAGCAGCTCCTATGGCTACACCTTC
CDR3 protein: CASSLSGSSSYGYTF
V gene: TRBV7-2
D gene: .
J gene: TRBJ1-2
clone size: .
CDR3 length: 15

CDR3 DNA: TGTGCCAGCAGTTTGACGAGGGGTTCCTACAATGAGCAGTTCTTC
CDR3 protein: CASSLTRGSYNEQFF
V gene: TRBV27
D gene: .
J gene: TRBJ2-1
clone size: .
CDR3 length: 15

CDR3 DNA: TGTGCCTGGAGCCAGAGGACTAGCGGGGGGATGCATGAGCAGTTCTTC
CDR3 protein: CAWSQRTSGGMHEQFF
V gene: TRBV30
D gene: TRBD2
J gene: TRBJ2-1
clone size: .
CDR3 length: 16

CDR3 DNA: TGCAGCGTTGAAGATCGGGCTAGCGGGAGGGAACAGTACTTC
CDR3 protein: CSVEDRASGREQYF
V gene: TRBV29-1
D gene: TRBD2
J gene: TRBJ2-7
clone size: .
CDR3 length: 14

CDR3 DNA: TGCAGTGCTAGAGTGTACAATGAGCAGTTCTTC
CDR3 protein: CSARVYNEQFF
V gene: TRBV20-1
D gene: .
J gene: TRBJ2-1
clone size: .
CDR3 length: 11

CDR3 DNA: TGTGCCAGCAGCTTAGGGGGGTTTGCCACAGATACGCAGTATTTT
CDR3 protein: CASSLGGFATDTQYF
V gene: TRBV7-3
D gene: .
J gene: TRBJ2-3
clone size: once
CDR3 length: 15

CDR3 DNA: TGTGCCAGCAGCCCCCGACCACTCAAGACCGCCGGGGAGCTGTTTTTT
CDR3 protein: CASSPRPLKTAGELFF
V gene: TRBV11-2
D gene: .
J gene: TRBJ2-2
clone size: .
CDR3 length: 16

CDR3 DNA: TGCGCCAGCAGCTTCAGCGGGGGGGCCGAGGGCGGGGAGCTGTTTTTT
CDR3 protein: CASSFSGGAEGGELFF
V gene: TRBV5-1
D gene: TRBD2
J gene: TRBJ2-2
clone size: .
CDR3 length: 16

CDR3 DNA: TGCGCCAGCAGTGACGAGGGTGGAAAAGGGAAACTGTTTTTT
CDR3 protein: CASSDEGGKGKLFF
V gene: TRBV5-1
D gene: .
J gene: TRBJ1-4
clone size: .
CDR3 length: 14

CDR3 DNA: TGCGCCAGCAGCCAAGGGACGGAGCAACTGTTTTTT
CDR3 protein: CASSQGTEQLFF
V gene: TRBV5-1
D gene: .
J gene: TRBJ1-4
clone size: .
CDR3 length: 12

CDR3 DNA: TGTGCCAGCAGCCGTCGGGGGGAGACCCAGTACTTC
CDR3 protein: CASSRRGETQYF
V gene: TRBV6-1
D gene: .
J gene: TRBJ2-5
clone size: .
CDR3 length: 12

CDR3 DNA: TGTGCCAGCAGCTTAGAAGCCCTATCCTACGAGCAGTACTTC
CDR3 protein: CASSLEALSYEQYF
V gene: TRBV11-3
D gene: .
J gene: TRBJ2-7
clone size: .
CDR3 length: 14

CDR3 DNA: TGCGCCAGCAGCGCTTTCGAGGGATCAGCTTTCTTT
CDR3 protein: CASSAFEGSAFF
V gene: TRBV5-1
D gene: .
J gene: TRBJ1-1
clone size: .
CDR3 length: 12

CDR3 DNA: TGTGCCAGCAGCTTAAATGCCTACGAGCAGTACTTC
CDR3 protein: CASSLNAYEQYF
V gene: TRBV11-2
D gene: .
J gene: TRBJ2-7
clone size: .
CDR3 length: 12

CDR3 DNA: TGTGCCACCAGCAGGGACCCGCTCAGGGGGTTGAGTGGCTACACCTTC
CDR3 protein: CATSRDPLRGLSGYTF
V gene: TRBV15
D gene: TRBD1
J gene: TRBJ1-2
clone size: once
CDR3 length: 16

CDR3 DNA: TGTGCCAGCAGCTGGGCCCAATCTGACTATGGCTACACCTTC
CDR3 protein: CASSWAQSDYGYTF
V gene: TRBV5-4
D gene: .
J gene: TRBJ1-2
clone size: .
CDR3 length: 14

CDR3 DNA: TGTGCCAGCAGCTTAGTAGGCGGACCCAATAGCAATCAGCCCCAGCATTTT
CDR3 protein: CASSLVGGPNSNQPQHF
V gene: TRBV7-2
D gene: .
J gene: TRBJ1-5
clone size: .
CDR3 length: 17

CDR3 DNA: TGTGCCAGCAGTTCAGGGGGGGAGCACACTGAAGCTTTCTTT
CDR3 protein: CASSSGGEHTEAFF
V gene: TRBV6-6
D gene: TRBD1
J gene: TRBJ1-1
clone size: .
CDR3 length: 14

CDR3 DNA: TGTGCCAGCAGCTTCCGGGACTATCAAGAGACCCAGTACTTC
CDR3 protein: CASSFRDYQETQYF
V gene: TRBV13
D gene: TRBD2
J gene: TRBJ2-5
clone size: .
CDR3 length: 14

CDR3 DNA: TGTGCCAGTAGTTCCGGGCTCTATGGCTACACCTTC
CDR3 protein: CASSSGLYGYTF
V gene: TRBV19
D gene: .
J gene: TRBJ1-2
clone size: few
CDR3 length: 12

CDR3 DNA: TGTGCCAGCAGCTCCCGTTGGACTGAAGCTTTCTTT
CDR3 protein: CASSSRWTEAFF
V gene: TRBV11-3
D gene: .
J gene: TRBJ1-1
clone size: .
CDR3 length: 12

CDR3 DNA: TGTGCCAGCAGCTTAGTTGTCGGCCTCGGGAACGAGCAGTACTTC
CDR3 protein: CASSLVVGLGNEQYF
V gene: TRBV7-8
D gene: .
J gene: TRBJ2-7
clone size: once
CDR3 length: 15

CDR3 DNA: TGTGCCAGCAGTGCCAGGACAGGGGTCGGGGAGCTGTTTTTT
CDR3 protein: CASSARTGVGELFF
V gene: TRBV6-1
D gene: TRBD1
J gene: TRBJ2-2
clone size: .
CDR3 length: 14

CDR3 DNA: TGTGCCAGCAGTGCCCCGGGACTTTCTTACAATGAGCAGTTCTTC
CDR3 protein: CASSAPGLSYNEQFF
V gene: TRBV6-5
D gene: .
J gene: TRBJ2-1
clone size: .
CDR3 length: 15

CDR3 DNA: TGTGCCAGCTCACCCTCGCCGACAGGGTATGGTTCACCCCTCCACTTT
CDR3 protein: CASSPSPTGYGSPLHF
V gene: TRBV18
D gene: TRBD1
J gene: TRBJ1-6
clone size: .
CDR3 length: 16

CDR3 DNA: TGTGCCAGCAGCTTAACCCACCCGGGGGGGAGGGTAGCCAAAAACATTCAGTACTTC
CDR3 protein: CASSLTHPGGRVAKNIQYF
V gene: TRBV7-8
D gene: TRBD2
J gene: TRBJ2-4
clone size: .
CDR3 length: 19

CDR3 DNA: TGTGCCAGCAGTGGGCTCGGGGGAGGAGAAAAACTGTTTTTT
CDR3 protein: CASSGLGGGEKLFF
V gene: TRBV25-1
D gene: .
J gene: TRBJ1-4
clone size: .
CDR3 length: 14

CDR3 DNA: TGTGCCAGCAGCCCTGGACAGGGGCGGATGGAGCCCCAGCATTTT
CDR3 protein: CASSPGQGRMEPQHF
V gene: TRBV7-8
D gene: TRBD1
J gene: TRBJ1-5
clone size: .
CDR3 length: 15

CDR3 DNA: TGTGCCAGCTCACCAGGACTAGCGTTCACCGGGGAGCTGTTTTTT
CDR3 protein: CASSPGLAFTGELFF
V gene: TRBV18
D gene: TRBD2
J gene: TRBJ2-2
clone size: .
CDR3 length: 15

CDR3 DNA: TGCGCCAGCAGCTTGCTTCCCGGGACCCAGGGGGCAGATACGCAGTATTTT
CDR3 protein: CASSLLPGTQGADTQYF
V gene: TRBV5-1
D gene: TRBD1
J gene: TRBJ2-3
clone size: once
CDR3 length: 17

CDR3 DNA: TGCGCCAGCAGCTTGGCGGCGGGATCGAACACCGGGGAGCTGTTTTTT
CDR3 protein: CASSLAAGSNTGELFF
V gene: TRBV5-1
D gene: .
J gene: TRBJ2-2
clone size: .
CDR3 length: 16

CDR3 DNA: TGTGCCAGCAGCGGTTACGGGACAGGGGCTTCACCCCTCCACTTT
CDR3 protein: CASSGYGTGASPLHF
V gene: TRBV9
D gene: TRBD1
J gene: TRBJ1-6
clone size: .
CDR3 length: 15

CDR3 DNA: TGTGCCAGCAGTGAAGGCATCAATCAGCCCCAGCATTTT
CDR3 protein: CASSEGINQPQHF
V gene: TRBV6-1
D gene: .
J gene: TRBJ1-5
clone size: few
CDR3 length: 13

CDR3 DNA: TGTGCCAGCCCCCGGCGTCAGAAATACAATGAGCAGTTCTTC
CDR3 protein: CASPRRQKYNEQFF
V gene: TRBV6-5
D gene: .
J gene: TRBJ2-1
clone size: .
CDR3 length: 14

CDR3 DNA: TGCAGCGCCGAGGGCGGGACGCAGTATTTT
CDR3 protein: CSAEGGTQYF
V gene: TRBV29-1
D gene: .
J gene: TRBJ2-3
clone size: .
CDR3 length: 10

CDR3 DNA: TGTGCCAGCAGCGTAGCGGCTTCGAGCTCCTACGAGCAGTACTTC
CDR3 protein: CASSVAASSSYEQYF
V gene: TRBV9
D gene: .
J gene: TRBJ2-7
clone size: .
CDR3 length: 15

CDR3 DNA: TGTGCCAGCAGCCCCCGTCCTTGGTTCACTGAAGCTTTCTTT
CDR3 protein: CASSPRPWFTEAFF
V gene: TRBV9
D gene: .
J gene: TRBJ1-1
clone size: .
CDR3 length: 14

CDR3 DNA: TGTGCCAGCAGTTTGGGGGCAGGCAGCAATCAGCCCCAGCATTTT
CDR3 protein: CASSLGAGSNQPQHF
V gene: TRBV28
D gene: .
J gene: TRBJ1-5
clone size: .
CDR3 length: 15

CDR3 DNA: TGTGCCAGCAGCTTGAGTGGGGGGGCAGATACGCAGTATTTT
CDR3 protein: CASSLSGGADTQYF
V gene: TRBV5-8
D gene: TRBD2
J gene: TRBJ2-3
clone size: .
CDR3 length: 14

CDR3 DNA: TGTGCCAGCAGCCCCGGACTAGCGGGGAACCCTAGCACAGATACGCAGTATTTT
CDR3 protein: CASSPGLAGNPSTDTQYF
V gene: TRBV7-2
D gene: TRBD2
J gene: TRBJ2-3
clone size: .
CDR3 length: 18

CDR3 DNA: TGTGCCAGCAGCCCAATGACAGGGGTCTATGGCTACACCTTC
CDR3 protein: CASSPMTGVYGYTF
V gene: TRBV14
D gene: TRBD1
J gene: TRBJ1-2
clone size: .
CDR3 length: 14

CDR3 DNA: TGTGCCAGCTCACCACAAGGGTTAGGTGGCTACACCTTC
CDR3 protein: CASSPQGLGGYTF
V gene: TRBV18
D gene: .
J gene: TRBJ1-2
clone size: few
CDR3 length: 13

CDR3 DNA: TGTGCCTGGGAAAACCCGGGGGGGTCCTACGAGCAGTACTTC
CDR3 protein: CAWENPGGSYEQYF
V gene: TRBV30
D gene: TRBD2
J gene: TRBJ2-7
clone size: .
CDR3 length: 14

CDR3 DNA: TGTGCCAGCAGCATCAAGGGGGGACCCAGCACAGATACGCAGTATTTT
CDR3 protein: CASSIKGGPSTDTQYF
V gene: TRBV9
D gene: .
J gene: TRBJ2-3
clone size: .
CDR3 length: 16

CDR3 DNA: TGTGCCAGCAGTCCCGAGACAGGGAATGCGCGTCAGCCCCAGCATTTT
CDR3 protein: CASSPETGNARQPQHF
V gene: TRBV6-6
D gene: TRBD1
J gene: TRBJ1-5
clone size: .
CDR3 length: 16

CDR3 DNA: TGTGCCAGCAGTTTTGTAGTAGCGGCGGCCAATGAGCAGTTCTTC
CDR3 protein: CASSFVVAAANEQFF
V gene: TRBV6-5
D gene: .
J gene: TRBJ2-1
clone size: once
CDR3 length: 15

CDR3 DNA: TGTGCCAGCAGCCCCCTTCCGAGCCAAGGGGAGACCCAGTACTTC
CDR3 protein: CASSPLPSQGETQYF
V gene: TRBV7-8
D gene: .
J gene: TRBJ2-5
clone size: .
CDR3 length: 15

CDR3 DNA: TGTGCCAGCTCACCACCTAGAGGGGAAGCTTTCTTT
CDR3 protein: CASSPPRGEAFF
V gene: TRBV18
D gene: .
J gene: TRBJ1-1
clone size: .
CDR3 length: 12

CDR3 DNA: TGTGCCAGCAGAGACAGGGGCACAGATACGCAGTATTTT
CDR3 protein: CASRDRGTDTQYF
V gene: TRBV2
D gene: TRBD1
J gene: TRBJ2-3
clone size: .
CDR3 length: 13

CDR3 DNA: TGTGCCAGCAGTGTAGCCCAGGGCGACTATGGCTACACCTTC
CDR3 protein: CASSVAQGDYGYTF
V gene: TRBV6-1
D gene: .
J gene: TRBJ1-2
clone size: once
CDR3 length: 14

CDR3 DNA: TGCAGCGTTGAACCAGGGGTCAGGGAGACCCAGTACTTC
CDR3 protein: CSVEPGVRETQYF
V gene: TRBV29-1
D gene: .
J gene: TRBJ2-5
clone size: .
CDR3 length: 13

CDR3 DNA: TGTGCCAGCAGCCAAGATTTGTACTACGAGCAGTACTTC
CDR3 protein: CASSQDLYYEQYF
V gene: TRBV14
D gene: .
J gene: TRBJ2-7
clone size: .
CDR3 length: 13

CDR3 DNA: TGTGCTAGCAGCTTGGGGGACAGAAATACCTACGAGCAGTACTTC
CDR3 protein: CASSLGDRNTYEQYF
V gene: TRBV7-7
D gene: TRBD1
J gene: TRBJ2-7
clone size: .
CDR3 length: 15

CDR3 DNA: TGTGCCAGCAGCTTAGTTGGCGGGGAGCTGTTTTTT
CDR3 protein: CASSLVGGELFF
V gene: TRBV9
D gene: .
J gene: TRBJ2-2
clone size: .
CDR3 length: 12

CDR3 DNA: TGTGCCAGTAGGGGGCTAGCGGAGAGCTCCTACAATGAGCAGTTCTTC
CDR3 protein: CASRGLAESSYNEQFF
V gene: TRBV19
D gene: TRBD2
J gene: TRBJ2-1
clone size: .
CDR3 length: 16